A single sample gave rise to the 18 T cell receptor beta chains below, sequenced in a study of T-cell memory formation after mild COVID-19 (dated by TCRdb to about 2021). Receptor libraries were prepared by 5' RACE. Reads for this sample came from an Illumina NovaSeq 6000. TCRdb reran the public reads through fastp at Q25 and MiXCR, keeping productive beta chains. Each CDR3 protein gets just one entry, which takes the most common genes and DNA from the rows behind it. Counted in this sample were approximately 150,000 distinct CDR3 sequences; under 25% of them appeared once. Together, the top ten hold about 2.3% of the sample. What was sequenced was PBMCs or a T cell subset sorted from them (not recorded which). The origin of the receptors is an adult woman who had mild COVID-19 (a few samples of this study predate the infection). The sample titles of this study are shuffled in the database, so cell type and time point are left out; the donor was told from shared clones.

This clonotype came up a few times. The rearrangement joins TRBV20-1 to TRBJ2-2; D uncertain. The CDR3 is 13 residues long. Trimming shortened V by 6 bases and J by 4 bases, and 12 bases separated the two germline ends. From germline, CDR1 is DFQATT and CDR2 SNEGSKA (reference sequence). As DNA, the CDR3 is TGCAGTGCGCCATCCAGGCTCACCGGGGAGCTGTTTTTT. Translating gives CSAPSRLTGELFF.

This chain connects TRBV20-1 to TRBJ1-1, with 10 bases that match TRBD1. Germline assignment: CDR1 DFQATT and CDR2 SNEGSKA (reference sequence). CDR3 length: 15 residues. V gave up 6 bases and J gave up 3 bases; unmatched junction bases: 10. The CDR3 loop reads CSARRQGAGYTEAFF. The CDR3, as DNA: TGCAGTGCAAGGAGACAGGGGGCTGGATACACTGAAGCTTTCTTT.

The chain recombines TRBV6-5 with TRBJ2-7, with D perhaps TRBD2 (5 bases). The germline CDR1 and CDR2 sequences are MNHEY and SVGAGI. The CDR3 length is 15 residues. V lost 10 bases to trimming and J lost 0 bases, with 19 bases between them. The CDR3 reads CATTADYPSSYEQYF. The CDR3 DNA is TGTGCCACCACCGCTGACTACCCGAGCTCCTACGAGCAGTACTTC.

This clonotype has just a few counts. The chain employs TRBV20-1 and TRBJ1-2, with 7 bases lining up with TRBD1. Trimming took 5 bases from V and 4 from J; bases not matched to a gene: 10. The CDR3 is 14 amino acids. Germline V lookup: CDR1 DFQATT, CDR2 SNEGSKA (reference sequence). CDR3 sequence (DNA): TGCAGTGCTTTCCAGGGGGGACGGGGCTATGGCTACACCTTC. Protein sequence: CSAFQGGRGYGYTF.

V gene TRBV5-1 combines with J gene TRBJ1-4; D gene unclear. The V and J ends lost 3 bases and 7 bases respectively, with 10 bases between them. This CDR3 has 13 residues. The germline V gene encodes CDR1 SGHRS and CDR2 YFSETQ. In nucleotides, the CDR3 is TGCGCCAGCAGCTCAGGTTCGGGTGAAAAACTGTTTTTT. Translating gives CASSSGSGEKLFF.

The V call is TRBV7-9, the J call TRBJ1-5; no clear D gene. CDR1 is SEHNR and CDR2 is FQNEAQ in the germline V gene (reference sequence). The CDR3 covers 16 residues. V gave up 1 base and J gave up 4 bases, with 14 bases separating them. The DNA of the CDR3 is TGTGCCAGCAGCTTAGTTATCGGGTTACGGAATCAGCCCCAGCATTTT. Translation: CASSLVIGLRNQPQHF. The complete variable domain, with remaining parts taken from reference TRBV7-9 and TRBJ1-5, reads DTGVSQNPRHKITKRGQNVTFRCDPISEHNRLYWYRQTLGQGPEFLTYFQNEAQLEKSRLLSDRFSAERPKGSFSTLEIQRTEQGDSAMYLCASSLVIGLRNQPQHFGDGTRLSIL.

This clonotype has just a few counts. The rearrangement joins TRBV24-1 to TRBJ2-7; TRBD2 agrees at 9 bases. Germline CDR1 is KGHDR and CDR2 is SFDVKD. V lost 3 bases to trimming and J lost 0 bases; unmatched junction nucleotides: 2. This CDR3 is 15 amino acids long. The CDR3 region has the DNA TGTGCCACCAGTGATGGACTAGCGTTCTCCTACGAGCAGTACTTC. Translation gives CATSDGLAFSYEQYF.

This clonotype was seen only a few times. The CDR3 coding sequence is TGTGCCAGCTCACCGTCCGGAATCAATCAGCCCCAGCATTTT. This encodes CASSPSGINQPQHF. The genes are TRBV18 and TRBJ1-5; D unclear. V lost 3 bases to trimming and J lost 3 bases, with 9 bases between them. Germline lookup yields CDR1 KGHSH and CDR2 LQKENI. The CDR3 extends over 14 amino acids.

This chain links TRBV7-8 with TRBJ2-7; D ambiguous. CDR3 length: 13 residues. V shed 5 bases and J shed 2 bases, with 10 bases lying between them. Germline V CDR1 and CDR2: SGHVS, FQNEAQ. CDR3 nucleotide sequence: TGTGCCAGCAGCCCCGAGGCCACCTACGAGCAGTACTTC. It yields the protein CASSPEATYEQYF.

The rearrangement joins TRBV12-3 or TRBV12-4 to TRBJ2-3, with 10 bases matching TRBD2. The CDR3 is 16 residues long. The trim removed 6 bases at V and 2 bases at J, leaving 8 bases unmatched. DNA of the CDR3: TGTGCCAGCAGCCGAGCCCTAGCGGGAGTCACAGATACGCAGTATTTT. Translating gives CASSRALAGVTDTQYF.

This clonotype was picked up a small number of times. V is TRBV29-1 and J is TRBJ2-1; 9 nucleotides align to TRBD1. With V trimmed by 5 bases and J by 5 bases, 4 bases remained unmatched. This CDR3 contains 13 residues. Germline CDR1 reads SQVTM; CDR2 reads ANQGSEA. Written as DNA, the CDR3 is TGCAGCGTTAAGGGACAGGGTAACAATGAGCAGTTCTTC. Translating it yields CSVKGQGNNEQFF.

This clonotype was recorded a few times. The chain employs TRBV5-1 and TRBJ2-7; 7 bases are shared with TRBD2. The V and J ends lost 5 bases and 2 bases, in that order; junction bases with no gene match: 4. Germline lookup yields CDR1 SGHRS and CDR2 YFSETQ. This CDR3 comprises 13 residues. The CDR3 reads CASRWGGTYEQYF. The CDR3 region has the DNA TGCGCCAGCAGGTGGGGGGGAACCTACGAGCAGTACTTC.

The V call is TRBV7-9, the J call TRBJ2-3, with a possible D match to TRBD2 (6 bases). CDR3 length: 15 amino acids. V was pared by 3 bases and J by 1 base, with 11 bases between. The germline gives CDR1 SEHNR, CDR2 FQNEAQ (reference sequence). The chain's CDR3 is CASSFQRAGTDTQYF. In DNA form, the CDR3 reads TGTGCCAGCAGCTTCCAGCGGGCCGGCACAGATACGCAGTATTTT.

This clonotype has just a few counts. The chain is built from TRBV12-3 or TRBV12-4 and TRBJ2-5, with D perhaps assigned TRBD1 or TRBD2 (5 bases each). The V gene lost 1 base and the J gene lost 5 bases, with 8 bases spanning the gap. The CDR3 is 13 amino acids. This CDR3 reads CASSLGGGETQYF. CDR3 in DNA: TGTGCCAGCAGTTTAGGGGGCGGGGAGACCCAGTACTTC.

The rearrangement links TRBV12-3 or TRBV12-4 to TRBJ1-5; TRBD1 aligns across 8 bases. This CDR3 contains 15 residues. The V gene end was trimmed by 6 bases and the J gene end by 4 bases; junction bases not matched to a gene: 8. The CDR3 reads CASSPGQGVNQPQHF. As DNA, the CDR3 is TGTGCCAGCAGCCCAGGACAGGGAGTAAATCAGCCCCAGCATTTT.

The chain has TRBV7-9 and TRBJ2-3; perhaps TRBD2 as D (5 bases). Germline CDR1 is SEHNR and CDR2 is FQNEAQ (reference sequence). The CDR3 is 14 residues long. Trimming took off 5 bases at V and 2 bases at J, with 11 bases between the two ends. The CDR3 sequence is CASSAPRATDTQYF. The DNA of the CDR3 is TGTGCCAGCAGCGCTCCGAGGGCCACAGATACGCAGTATTTT.

V usage is TRBV30 and J usage is TRBJ2-2; 9 positions agree with TRBD2. The J segment lost 9 bases and the V segment lost 0 bases, leaving 5 bases of the junction unmatched. This CDR3 is 14 amino acids long. CDR1 GTSNPN and CDR2 SVGIG come from the germline V gene (reference sequence). In nucleotides, the CDR3 is TGTGCCTGGAGTGTCCGCGGGAGGGCCCGGGAGCTGTTTTTT. Encoded protein: CAWSVRGRARELFF.

This clonotype was counted a few times. The chain uses TRBV7-2 and TRBJ1-4; maybe TRBD1 (5 bases). Germline assignment: CDR1 SGHTA and CDR2 FQGNSA. This CDR3 comprises 16 residues. V shed 2 bases and J shed 10 bases, with 20 bases lying between them. CDR3 protein: CASSLWGRSGTGKLFF. CDR3 coding DNA: TGTGCCAGCAGCTTATGGGGCAGGTCCGGGACGGGAAAACTGTTTTTT.